This T cell receptor beta chain was identified during a study of human T cells and chemical hapten exposure. Findings and caveats of the study: Versus controls, expanded TCRs had significantly more large CDR3 similarity clusters.

Concerning this clonotype itself: Its specificity is unknown.

TCRdb recomputed calls from the RACE reads with MiXCR, one row per CDR3 protein. The sample consists of under 200,000 distinct CDR3 sequences, 30% of them appearing once. Time point specified: pre-sensitization, week 0. Treatment denoted: therapeutic diphenylcyclopropenone sensitization with weekly scalp DPC. V was trimmed by 5 bases and J by 6 bases, leaving 19 bases between them. CDR1 SEHNR and CDR2 FQNEAQ come from the germline V gene (reference sequence). CDR3 length equals 16 residues. The sample in question was whole blood, obtained in connection with sensitization to the hapten diphenylcyclopropenone (DPC). The chain combines TRBV7-9 with TRBJ2-2; no definite D call. This TCR derives from a woman aged 25 to 39 with alopecia areata. Some clones in this sample may be carry-over from other donors' samples. This chain's CDR3 is CASSQTLSLAPGELFF. CDR3 DNA sequence: TGTGCCAGCAGCCAAACGCTTAGTTTGGCGCCCGGGGAGCTGTTTTTT. The full variable domain, rest sourced from reference TRBV7-9 and TRBJ2-2, is DTGVSQNPRHKITKRGQNVTFRCDPISEHNRLYWYRQTLGQGPEFLTYFQNEAQLEKSRLLSDRFSAERPKGSFSTLEIQRTEQGDSAMYLCASSQTLSLAPGELFFGEGSRLTVL.